This T cell receptor (beta chain) derives from a study of blood T cell repertoires in COVID-19. Study details: Samples representing acute and convalescent COVID-19 were sourced from the United States, Italy and Spain. T cells, B-cell-depleted T cells, or PBMCs provided the cDNA or gDNA that served as material.

Original methodology: Researchers report that nucleated cell counts were estimated from reference gene primer amplification. Profiling relied on immunoSEQ multiplex PCR, and the TCRdb table lists in-frame clones only, not all of them. V, J and clone size reflect that table, while D and trimming were determined from the DNA. This table holds roughly 110,000 clones, 60% to 80% found once. This CDR3 region has 12 residues. V was clipped by 6 bases and J by 4 bases, with 10 bases between them. Sequenced material: peripheral blood. The genes are TRBV12-3 or TRBV12-4 and TRBJ2-7, with D possibly being TRBD1 (6 bases). This TCR came from a human donor with acute or convalescent COVID-19. The donor label of this sample is uncertain. CDR3 region: CASSSGQYEQYV. The CDR3 DNA follows: TGTGCCAGCAGCTCTGGACAGTACGAGCAGTACGTC.